The entry below describes one TCR beta chain. These data come from a study of shared clonotypes between healthy human individuals. Positive CCR7 selection of CD45RO-negative cells yielded the naive CD8 cells, and terminally differentiated effector memory CD45RA+ cells were excluded. CDR3 length equals 10 residues. Germline V gene data show CDR1 as GTSNPN and CDR2 as SVGIG (reference sequence). V dropped 8 bases and J dropped 6 bases, with 11 bases sitting between them. A 200 ng quantity of DNA, 25,000 to 30,000 T cell genomes, went into the sorted-subset replicate PCRs. Only in-frame clones appear in the TCRdb table, and some are missing; sequencing was by immunoSEQ multiplex PCR. The sample lists more than 2 million clones, about 93% occurring once.

The sequenced sample consisted of naive CD8+ T cells from PBMCs. This rearrangement joins TRBV30 to TRBJ2-7; D may be TRBD2 (5 bases). The clonotype originates from a man between 18 and 29 years old in good health. Some clones in this sample may be carry-over from other donors' samples. The CDR3 coding sequence is TGTGCCGCGAGGGTCGGCGAGCAGTACTTC. It yields the protein CAARVGEQYF.